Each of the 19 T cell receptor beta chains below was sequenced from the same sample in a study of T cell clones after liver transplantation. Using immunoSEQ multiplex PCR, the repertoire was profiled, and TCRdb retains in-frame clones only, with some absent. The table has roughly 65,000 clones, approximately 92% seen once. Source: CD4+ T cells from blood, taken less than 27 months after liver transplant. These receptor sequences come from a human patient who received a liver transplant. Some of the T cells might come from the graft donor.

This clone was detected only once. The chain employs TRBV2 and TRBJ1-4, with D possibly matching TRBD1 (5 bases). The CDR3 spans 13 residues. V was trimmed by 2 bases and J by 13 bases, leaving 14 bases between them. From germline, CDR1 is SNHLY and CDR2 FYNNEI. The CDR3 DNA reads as TGTGCCAGCAGTGAAACGGAGGCAGGGACACTGTTTTTT. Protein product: CASSETEAGTLFF.

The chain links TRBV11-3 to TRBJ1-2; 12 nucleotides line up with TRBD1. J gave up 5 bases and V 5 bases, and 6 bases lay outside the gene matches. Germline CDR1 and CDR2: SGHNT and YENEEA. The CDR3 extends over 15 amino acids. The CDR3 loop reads CASSPGTGGGYGYTF. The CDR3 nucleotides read TGTGCCAGCAGCCCAGGGACAGGGGGCGGGTATGGCTACACCTTC.

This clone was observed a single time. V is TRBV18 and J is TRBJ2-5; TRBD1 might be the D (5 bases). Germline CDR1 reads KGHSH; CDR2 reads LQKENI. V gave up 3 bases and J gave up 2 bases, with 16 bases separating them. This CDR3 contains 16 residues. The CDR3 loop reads CASSPGAVHFQETQYF. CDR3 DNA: TGTGCCAGCTCACCTGGGGCAGTACACTTTCAAGAGACCCAGTACTTC.

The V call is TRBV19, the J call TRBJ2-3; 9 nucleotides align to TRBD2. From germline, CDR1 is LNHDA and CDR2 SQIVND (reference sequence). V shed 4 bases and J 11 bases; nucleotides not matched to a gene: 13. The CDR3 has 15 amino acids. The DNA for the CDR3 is TGTGCCAGTAGTACAGCGGGAGGACCACTCAGGGGGCAGTATTTT. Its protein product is CASSTAGGPLRGQYF. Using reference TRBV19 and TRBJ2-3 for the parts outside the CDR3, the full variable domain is DGGITQSPKYLFRKEGQNVTLSCEQNLNHDAMYWYRQDPGQGLRLIYYSQIVNDFQKGDIAEGYSVSREKKESFPLTVTSAQKNPTAFYLCASSTAGGPLRGQYFGPGTRLTVL.

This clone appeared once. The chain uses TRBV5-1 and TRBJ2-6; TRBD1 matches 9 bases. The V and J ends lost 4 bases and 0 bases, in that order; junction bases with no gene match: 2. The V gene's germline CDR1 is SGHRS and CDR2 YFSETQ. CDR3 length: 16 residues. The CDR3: CASSGTGNSGANVLTF. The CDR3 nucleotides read TGCGCCAGCAGCGGGACAGGGAACTCTGGGGCCAACGTCCTGACTTTC.

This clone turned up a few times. For the CDR3, the DNA is TGTGCCAGCAGTTTATTGGGCATTACCGGGGAGCTGTTTTTT. Protein: CASSLLGITGELFF. This sequence joins TRBV28 and TRBJ2-2; no firm D call. CDR1 is MDHEN and CDR2 is SYDVKM in the germline V gene. This CDR3 region has 14 residues. Trimming pared 1 base from V and 5 bases from J, leaving 8 bases between. The full variable domain, in which reference TRBV28 and TRBJ2-2 provide the parts outside the CDR3, is DVKVTQSSRYLVKRTGEKVFLECVQDMDHENMFWYRQDPGLGLRLIYFSYDVKMKEKGDIPEGYSVSREKKERFSLILESASTNQTSMYLCASSLLGITGELFFGEGSRLTVL.

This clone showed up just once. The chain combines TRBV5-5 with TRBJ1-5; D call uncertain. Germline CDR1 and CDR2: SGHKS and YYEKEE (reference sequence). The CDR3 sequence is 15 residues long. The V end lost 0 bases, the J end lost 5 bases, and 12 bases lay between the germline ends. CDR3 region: CASSLERGIYQPQHF. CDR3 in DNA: TGTGCCAGCAGCTTGGAACGAGGGATTTATCAGCCCCAGCATTTT.

CDR3 sequence: CASSEAWRERNEQFF. CDR3 DNA sequence: TGTGCCAGCAGTGAAGCTTGGCGGGAGAGGAATGAGCAGTTCTTC. V gene TRBV6-1 combines with J gene TRBJ2-1; 7 nucleotides line up with TRBD2. The V and J ends lost 0 bases and 7 bases, in that order; junction bases with no gene match: 6. The CDR3 has 15 residues. Germline V gene data show CDR1 as MNHNS and CDR2 as SASEGT.

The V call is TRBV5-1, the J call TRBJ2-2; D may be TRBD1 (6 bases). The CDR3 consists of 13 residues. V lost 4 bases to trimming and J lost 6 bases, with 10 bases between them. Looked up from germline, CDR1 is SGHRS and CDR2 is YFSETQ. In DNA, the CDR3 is TGCGCCAGCAGCCAACAGGGACCCGGGGAGCTGTTTTTT. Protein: CASSQQGPGELFF.

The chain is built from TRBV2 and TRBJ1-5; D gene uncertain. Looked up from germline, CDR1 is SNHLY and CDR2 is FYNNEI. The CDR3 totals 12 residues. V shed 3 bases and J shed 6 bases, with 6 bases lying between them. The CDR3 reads CASSDQSQPQHF. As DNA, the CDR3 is TGTGCCAGCAGTGACCAGAGTCAGCCCCAGCATTTT.

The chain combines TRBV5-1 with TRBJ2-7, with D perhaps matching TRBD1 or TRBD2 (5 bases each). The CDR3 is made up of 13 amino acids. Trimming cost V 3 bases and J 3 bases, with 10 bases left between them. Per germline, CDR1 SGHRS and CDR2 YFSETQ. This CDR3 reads CASSSGRGYEQYF. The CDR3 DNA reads TGCGCCAGCAGCTCGGGACGGGGCTACGAGCAGTACTTC. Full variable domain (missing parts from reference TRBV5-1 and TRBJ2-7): KAGVTQTPRYLIKTRGQQVTLSCSPISGHRSVSWYQQTPGQGLQFLFEYFSETQRNKGNFPGRFSGRQFSNSRSEMNVSTLELGDSALYLCASSSGRGYEQYFGPGTRLTVT.

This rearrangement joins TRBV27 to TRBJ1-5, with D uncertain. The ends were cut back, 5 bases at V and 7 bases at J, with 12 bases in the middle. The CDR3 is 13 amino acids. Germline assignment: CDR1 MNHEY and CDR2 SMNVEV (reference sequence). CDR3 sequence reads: CASSPNPDQPQHF. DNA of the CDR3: TGTGCCAGCAGTCCTAACCCGGACCAGCCCCAGCATTTT.

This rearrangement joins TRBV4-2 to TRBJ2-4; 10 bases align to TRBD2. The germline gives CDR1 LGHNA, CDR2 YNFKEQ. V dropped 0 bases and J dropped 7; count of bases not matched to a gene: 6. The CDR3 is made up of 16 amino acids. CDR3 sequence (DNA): TGTGCCAGCAGCCAAGACCAAGCGGGAGGGTTGAACATTCAGTACTTC. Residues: CASSQDQAGGLNIQYF.

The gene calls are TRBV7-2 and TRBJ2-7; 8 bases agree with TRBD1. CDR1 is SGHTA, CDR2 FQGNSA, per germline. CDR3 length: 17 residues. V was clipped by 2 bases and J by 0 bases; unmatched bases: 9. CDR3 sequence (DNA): TGTGCCAGCAGCTTACGACCCTCGGGACAGGCCTCCTACGAGCAGTACTTC. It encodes CASSLRPSGQASYEQYF. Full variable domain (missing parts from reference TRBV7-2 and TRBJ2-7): GAGVSQSPSNKVTEKGKDVELRCDPISGHTALYWYRQSLGQGLEFLIYFQGNSAPDKSGLPSDRFSAERTGGSVSTLTIQRTQQEDSAVYLCASSLRPSGQASYEQYFGPGTRLTVT.

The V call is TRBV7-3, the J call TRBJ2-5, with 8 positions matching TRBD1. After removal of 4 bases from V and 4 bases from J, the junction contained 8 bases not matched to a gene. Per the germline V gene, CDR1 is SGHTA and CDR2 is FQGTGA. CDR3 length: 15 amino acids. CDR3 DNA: TGTGCCAGCAGCTCCCAAACAGGGGGATCAGAGACCCAGTACTTC. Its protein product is CASSSQTGGSETQYF.

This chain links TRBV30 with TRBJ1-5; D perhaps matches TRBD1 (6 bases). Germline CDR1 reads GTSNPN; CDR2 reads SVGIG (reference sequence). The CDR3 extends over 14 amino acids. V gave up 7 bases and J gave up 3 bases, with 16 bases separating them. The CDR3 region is CAYKTGGPNQPQHF. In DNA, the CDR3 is TGTGCCTATAAAACGGGGGGCCCCAATCAGCCCCAGCATTTT.

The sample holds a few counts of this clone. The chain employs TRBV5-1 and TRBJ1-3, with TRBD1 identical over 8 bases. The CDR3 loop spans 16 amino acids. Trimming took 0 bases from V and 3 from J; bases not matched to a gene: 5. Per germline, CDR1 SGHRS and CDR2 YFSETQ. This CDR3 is CASSLEGGQVGNTIYF. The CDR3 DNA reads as TGCGCCAGCAGCTTGGAGGGGGGACAGGTTGGAAACACCATATATTTT.

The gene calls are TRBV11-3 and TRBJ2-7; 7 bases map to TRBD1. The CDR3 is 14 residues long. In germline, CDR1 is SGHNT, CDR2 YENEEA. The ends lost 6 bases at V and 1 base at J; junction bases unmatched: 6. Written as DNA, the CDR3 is TGTGCCAGCAGTCAGGGACAGTCATCCTACGAGCAGTACTTC. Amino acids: CASSQGQSSYEQYF. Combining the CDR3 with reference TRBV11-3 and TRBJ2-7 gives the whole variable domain EAGVVQSPRYKIIEKKQPVAFWCNPISGHNTLYWYLQNLGQGPELLIRYENEEAVDDSQLPKDRFSAERLKGVDSTLKIQPAELGDSAVYLCASSQGQSSYEQYFGPGTRLTVT.

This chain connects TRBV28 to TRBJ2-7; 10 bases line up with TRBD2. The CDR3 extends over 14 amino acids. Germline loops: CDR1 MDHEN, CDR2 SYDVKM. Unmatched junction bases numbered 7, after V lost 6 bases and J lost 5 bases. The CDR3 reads CASSLAGVSNEQYF. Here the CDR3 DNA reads TGTGCCAGCAGCCTAGCGGGAGTGTCTAACGAGCAGTACTTC. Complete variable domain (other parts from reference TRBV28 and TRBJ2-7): DVKVTQSSRYLVKRTGEKVFLECVQDMDHENMFWYRQDPGLGLRLIYFSYDVKMKEKGDIPEGYSVSREKKERFSLILESASTNQTSMYLCASSLAGVSNEQYFGPGTRLTVT.